This T cell receptor (beta chain) was obtained from a study of glioma-infiltrating T cells. This CDR3 has 13 residues. Trimming cost V 8 bases and J 4 bases, with 15 bases left between them. Germline V gene sequence: CDR1 MNHNS, CDR2 SASEGT. To note about this clonotype: The antigen is not known.

Study-wide points: Gliomas, especially low-grade, showed above-expected tissue-blood divergence; non-neoplastic patients showed below. Tissue and blood shared very few CDR3 sequences.

Using RNA template, CDR3s of TCR alpha and beta were amplified with iRepertoire arm-PCR. Tissue mRNA or PBMC total RNA, roughly 100-400 ng, went into one-step reverse transcription and amplification. TCRdb fed the multiplex PCR reads into MiXCR, producing one record per CDR3 protein. The table has around 190,000 distinct CDR3 sequences, about 47% seen once. This TCR came from a human donor with low-grade glioma or glioblastoma, undergoing nonglioma brain surgery, or in good health (not recorded which). Sequenced sample: glioma tissue, nonneoplastic brain tissue, or PBMCs (not recorded which). V gene TRBV6-1 combines with J gene TRBJ2-7, with D perhaps matching TRBD1 (6 bases). The CDR3 DNA is TGTGCCAGCGGTTTGGGGACAACTTACGAGCAGTACTTC. Translated, it gives CASGLGTTYEQYF.